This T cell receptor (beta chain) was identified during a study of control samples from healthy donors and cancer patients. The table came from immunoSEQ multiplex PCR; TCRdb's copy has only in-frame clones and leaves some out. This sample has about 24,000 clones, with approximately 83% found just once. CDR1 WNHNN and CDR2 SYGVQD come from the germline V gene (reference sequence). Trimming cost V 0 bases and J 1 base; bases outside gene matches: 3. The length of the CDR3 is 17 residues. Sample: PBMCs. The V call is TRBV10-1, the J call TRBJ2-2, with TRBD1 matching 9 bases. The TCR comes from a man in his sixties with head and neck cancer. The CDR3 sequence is CASSESRTGVNTGELFF. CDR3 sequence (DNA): TGCGCCAGCAGTGAGTCTCGGACAGGGGTGAACACCGGGGAGCTGTTTTTT.